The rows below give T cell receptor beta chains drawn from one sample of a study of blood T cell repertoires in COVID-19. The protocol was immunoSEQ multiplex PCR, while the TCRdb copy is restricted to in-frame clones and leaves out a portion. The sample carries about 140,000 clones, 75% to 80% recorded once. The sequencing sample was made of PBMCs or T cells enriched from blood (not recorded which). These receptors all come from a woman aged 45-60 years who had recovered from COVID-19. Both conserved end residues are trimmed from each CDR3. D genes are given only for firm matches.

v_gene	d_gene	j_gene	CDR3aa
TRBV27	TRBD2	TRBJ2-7	ASSLDRGLAENYEQY
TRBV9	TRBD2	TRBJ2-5	ASTPGQGSAGGGETQY
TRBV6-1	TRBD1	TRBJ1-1	ASSDRQGNTEAF
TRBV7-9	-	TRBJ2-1	ASSPPKYLTGTNEQF
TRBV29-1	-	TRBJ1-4	SVEDTGIAKLF
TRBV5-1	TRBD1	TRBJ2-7	ASSSGRGTGASPSSYEQY
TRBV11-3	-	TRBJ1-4	ASSGPNEKLF
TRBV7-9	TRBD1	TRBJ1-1	ASSLDRGNTEAF
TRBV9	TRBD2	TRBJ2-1	ASSGRGTSGSGEQF
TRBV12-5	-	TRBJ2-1	ASGLSGVYNEQF
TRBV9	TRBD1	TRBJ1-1	ASSVGTGSEAF
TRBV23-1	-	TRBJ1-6	ASSQAGTPGNNSPLH
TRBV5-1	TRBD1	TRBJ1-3	ASSRDRVRDTIY
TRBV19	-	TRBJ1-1	ATKQGNTEAF
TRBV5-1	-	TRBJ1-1	ASSLVSGPNTEAF
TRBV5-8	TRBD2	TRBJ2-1	ASRTSGDNEQF
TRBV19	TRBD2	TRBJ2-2	ASSISGGRSGELF
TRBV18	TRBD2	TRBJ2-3	ASSPRLAGNTDTQY
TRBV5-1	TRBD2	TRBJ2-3	ASSSSGRPGTDTQY
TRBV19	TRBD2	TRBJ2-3	ASRVTSGTDTQY
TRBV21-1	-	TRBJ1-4	ASSPRQTNEKLF
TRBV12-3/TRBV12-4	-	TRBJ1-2	ASSLNREGYT
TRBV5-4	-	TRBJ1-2	ASSSRVDYGYT
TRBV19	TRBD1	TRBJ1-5	ASSSTSRDRGNQPQH
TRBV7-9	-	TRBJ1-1	ASSLGRGYTEAF
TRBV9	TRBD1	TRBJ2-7	ASSPRTGLSEQY
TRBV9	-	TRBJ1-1	ASSAPQGPTEAF
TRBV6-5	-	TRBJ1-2	ASSTADYGYT
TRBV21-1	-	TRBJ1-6	ASSKGGGTDNSPLH
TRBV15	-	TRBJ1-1	ATSESRDTEAF
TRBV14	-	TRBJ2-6	ASSKQGIRSSGANVLT
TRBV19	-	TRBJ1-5	ASDYRSNQPQH
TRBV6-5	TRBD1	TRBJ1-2	ASSRRTGLNYGYT
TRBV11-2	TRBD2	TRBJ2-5	ASSLGSGGSGTQY
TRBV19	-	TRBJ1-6	ASSIDVSRAGNSPLH
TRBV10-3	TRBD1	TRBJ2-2	ATWDRANMVELF
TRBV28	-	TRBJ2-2	ASMGDTGELF
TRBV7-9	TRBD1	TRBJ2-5	ASSSTGGIETQY
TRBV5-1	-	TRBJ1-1	ASSPKAGDTEAF
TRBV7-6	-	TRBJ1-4	ASSLETGRNEKLF
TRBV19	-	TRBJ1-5	ASADSALPNQPQH